This TCR beta chain was identified in a study of blood T cells in healthy people across ages. Study background: Template switching recovered approximately one barcoded beta molecule for every two T cells.

This clonotype was observed a few times. Its specificity is unknown. Study-wide results and limits: PBMCs were not sorted, which prevented a conclusive comparison of naive versus antigen-experienced cells.

With a J-beta primer mix and a sample-barcoded 5' primer, a second PCR ran about 7 to 12 cycles. A template-switch adaptor that had 12 random nucleotides put a tag on each cDNA molecule. Each CDR3 protein is one row after TCRdb ran MiXCR on the 5' RACE reads. The sample yields approximately 810,000 distinct CDR3 sequences, about 37% seen once. The individuals who served as donors were healthy Caucasians living in Russia, aged roughly 6 to 90. The CDR3 loop spans 14 amino acids. Trimming stripped 4 bases from V and 11 bases from J, with 20 bases between. CDR1 LGHDT and CDR2 YNNKEL come from the germline V gene (reference sequence).

The chain carries TRBV3-1 and TRBJ2-5; D is possibly TRBD2 (5 bases). Sequencing input: blood. The source of this sequence is a man aged 18 to 29 in good health. The CDR3 reads CASSPLTSQAEQYF. For the CDR3, the DNA is TGTGCCAGCAGCCCCTTAACTAGTCAGGCTGAGCAGTACTTC.